This T cell receptor beta chain is drawn from a study of T cell repertoires in cytomegalovirus infection. In the study overall: CMV infection and matching HLA type were both indicated by public TCR beta signatures.

TCRdb itself ran the reads through MiXCR, one entry per CDR3 protein. The sample includes around 900,000 distinct CDR3 sequences, 31% seen only once; the top ten take 11% to 15%. The CDR3 covers 15 residues. CDR1 SGHVS and CDR2 FNYEAQ come from the germline V gene. V dropped 4 bases and J dropped 5; count of bases not matched to a gene: 7. Many counts were recorded for this clonotype. The antigen is not known. V and J are TRBV7-6 and TRBJ2-1, with 8 bases matching TRBD1. Sequenced here: cultured CD8+ T cells from PBMCs, sampled from culture after CMV antigen stimulation. This TCR came from a human donor in good health (CMV status not recorded). Some clones in this sample may be carry-over from other donors' samples. The CDR3 protein is CASSSPDRGHNEQFF. The DNA of the CDR3 is TGTGCCAGCAGCTCACCCGACAGGGGACACAATGAGCAGTTCTTC.